This note documents a single TCR beta chain sequence. The antigen is not known. The data are from a study of shared clonotypes between healthy human individuals. On the study more broadly: Each donor contributed plates that comprised three CD4 naive, three CD4 memory, two CD8 naive and one CD8 memory. Whole-study findings and limits: Richness estimates generally favored naive over memory subsets.

How the authors handled the data: There were no quality scores in the junction-only immunoSEQ sequences, so filtering differed. Repertoires were generated with immunoSEQ multiplex PCR, while TCRdb's copy carries only in-frame clones and drops some. The DNA was the basis for D and trimming; V, J and clone size are from that table. The repertoire has more than 550,000 clones, just over 90% of them found once; the top ten carry about a quarter. The germline V gene encodes CDR1 MNHEY and CDR2 SMNVEV (reference sequence). V dropped 4 bases and J dropped 1; count of bases not matched to a gene: 2. The CDR3 extends over 16 amino acids. Positively selected for CCR7, the CD45RO-negative cells used as naive CD8 cells excluded terminally differentiated effector memory CD45RA+ cells. The donors were adults (healthy and HIV-negative) with no recent acute infections or vaccinations.

The receptor comes from a man younger than 40 in good health. The V and J genes are TRBV27 and TRBJ2-7, with 15 bases matching TRBD2. The specimen was naive CD8+ T cells sorted from blood. The CDR3 DNA follows: TGTGCCAGCAGTTCCGGGACTAGCGGGAGGTCCTACGAGCAGTACTTC. This sequence encodes CASSSGTSGRSYEQYF.